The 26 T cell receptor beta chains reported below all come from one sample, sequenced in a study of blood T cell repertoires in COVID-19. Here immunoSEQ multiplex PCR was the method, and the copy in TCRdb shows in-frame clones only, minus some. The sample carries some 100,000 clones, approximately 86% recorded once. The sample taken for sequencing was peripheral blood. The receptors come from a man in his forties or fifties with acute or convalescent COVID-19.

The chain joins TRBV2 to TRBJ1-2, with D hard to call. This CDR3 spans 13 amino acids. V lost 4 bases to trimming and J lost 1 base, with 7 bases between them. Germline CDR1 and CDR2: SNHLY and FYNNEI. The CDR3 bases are TGTGCCAGCAGTGTTCGGGGTAACTATGGCTACACCTTC. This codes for CASSVRGNYGYTF.

The CDR3 DNA reads TGTGCCAGCACTGGGACAGATGAAGCTTTCTTT. Amino acid sequence: CASTGTDEAFF. The V call is TRBV2, the J call TRBJ1-1, with 7 bases fitting TRBD1. The CDR3 spans 11 residues. The germline gives CDR1 SNHLY, CDR2 FYNNEI. Trimming took 7 bases from V and 7 from J; bases not matched to a gene: 3.

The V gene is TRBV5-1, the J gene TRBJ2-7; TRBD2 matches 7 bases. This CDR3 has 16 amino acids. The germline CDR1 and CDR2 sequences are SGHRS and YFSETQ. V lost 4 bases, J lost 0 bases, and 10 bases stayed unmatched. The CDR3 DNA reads TGCGCCAGCAGCCTAGGACTAGTACGGGCCTCCTACGAGCAGTACTTC. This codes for CASSLGLVRASYEQYF.

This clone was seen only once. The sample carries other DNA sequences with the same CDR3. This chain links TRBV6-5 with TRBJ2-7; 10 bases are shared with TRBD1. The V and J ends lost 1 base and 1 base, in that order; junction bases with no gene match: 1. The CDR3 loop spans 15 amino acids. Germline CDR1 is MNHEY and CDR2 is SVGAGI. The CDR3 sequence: CASSYLGQGSYEQYF. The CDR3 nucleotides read TGTGCCAGCAGTTACTTGGGACAGGGGTCCTACGAGCAGTACTTC.

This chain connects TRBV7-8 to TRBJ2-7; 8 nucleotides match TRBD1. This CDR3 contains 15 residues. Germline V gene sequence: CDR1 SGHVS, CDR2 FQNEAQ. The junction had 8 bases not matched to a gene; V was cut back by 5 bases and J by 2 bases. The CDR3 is CASSLEDREPYEQYF. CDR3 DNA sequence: TGTGCCAGCAGCCTAGAGGACAGGGAACCCTACGAGCAGTACTTC.

The CDR3 DNA reads as TGTGCCAGCAGCTTAGAGGGCAGGGCGAGCGAGCAGTTCTTC. Translating gives CASSLEGRASEQFF. The genes are TRBV11-1 and TRBJ2-1; D may be TRBD1 (5 bases). The germline gives CDR1 SGHAT, CDR2 FQDESV (reference sequence). The CDR3 covers 14 residues. V lost 1 base and J lost 10, with 14 bases in between.

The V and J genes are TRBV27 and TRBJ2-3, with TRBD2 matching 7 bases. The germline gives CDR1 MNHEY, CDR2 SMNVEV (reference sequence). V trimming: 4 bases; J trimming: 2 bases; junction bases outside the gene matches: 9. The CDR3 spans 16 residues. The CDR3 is CASSWGFAGATDTQYF. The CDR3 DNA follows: TGTGCCAGCAGTTGGGGATTCGCGGGAGCCACAGATACGCAGTATTTT.

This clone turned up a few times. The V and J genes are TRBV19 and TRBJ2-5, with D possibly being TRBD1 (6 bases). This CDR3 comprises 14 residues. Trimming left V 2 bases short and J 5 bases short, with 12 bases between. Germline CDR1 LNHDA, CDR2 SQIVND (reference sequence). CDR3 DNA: TGTGCCAGTAGTATATCCGGGACAAAGGAGACCCAGTACTTC. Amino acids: CASSISGTKETQYF.

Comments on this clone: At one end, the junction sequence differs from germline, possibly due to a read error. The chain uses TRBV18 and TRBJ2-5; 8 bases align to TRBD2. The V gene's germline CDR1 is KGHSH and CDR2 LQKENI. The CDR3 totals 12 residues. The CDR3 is CASSRGGTSGDF. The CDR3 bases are TGTGCCAGCTCACGCGGGGGGACAAGCGGTGACTTC. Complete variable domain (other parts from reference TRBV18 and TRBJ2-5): NAGVMQNPRHLVRRRGQEARLRCSPMKGHSHVYWYRQLPEEGLKFMVYLQKENIIDESGMPKERFSAEFPKEGPSILRIQQVVRGDSAAYFCASSRGGTSGDFGPGTRLLVL.

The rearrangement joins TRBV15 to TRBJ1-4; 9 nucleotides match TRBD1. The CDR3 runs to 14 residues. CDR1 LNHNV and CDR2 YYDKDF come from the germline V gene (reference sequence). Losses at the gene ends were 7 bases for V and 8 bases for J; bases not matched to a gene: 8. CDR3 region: CATKNRGLLEKLFF. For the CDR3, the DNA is TGTGCCACCAAGAACAGGGGGCTGTTGGAAAAACTGTTTTTT.

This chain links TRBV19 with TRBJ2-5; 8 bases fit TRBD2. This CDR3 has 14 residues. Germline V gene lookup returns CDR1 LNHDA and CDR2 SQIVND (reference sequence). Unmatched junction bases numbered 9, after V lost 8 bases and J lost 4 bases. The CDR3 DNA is TGTGCCAGTGGTCCGGGGGGGATATCAGAGACCCAGTACTTC. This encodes CASGPGGISETQYF.

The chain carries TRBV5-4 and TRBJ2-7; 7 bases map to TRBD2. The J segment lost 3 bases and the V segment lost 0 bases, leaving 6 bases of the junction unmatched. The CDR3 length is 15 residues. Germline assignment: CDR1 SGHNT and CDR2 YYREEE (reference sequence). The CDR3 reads CASSLEREIGYEQYF. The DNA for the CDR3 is TGTGCCAGCAGCTTGGAGCGGGAAATCGGCTACGAGCAGTACTTC.

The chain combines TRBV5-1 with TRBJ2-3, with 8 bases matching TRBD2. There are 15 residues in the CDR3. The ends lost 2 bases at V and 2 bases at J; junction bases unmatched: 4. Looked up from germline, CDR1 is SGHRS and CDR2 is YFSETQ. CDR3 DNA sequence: TGCGCCAGCAGCTTAATACTAGCGGACACAGATACGCAGTATTTT. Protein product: CASSLILADTDTQYF.

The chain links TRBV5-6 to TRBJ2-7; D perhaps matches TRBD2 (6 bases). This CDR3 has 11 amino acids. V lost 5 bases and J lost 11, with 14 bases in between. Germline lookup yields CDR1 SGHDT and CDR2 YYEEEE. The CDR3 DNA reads TGTGCCAGCAGATCTGGCGGGGACGAGTACTTC. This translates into CASRSGGDEYF.

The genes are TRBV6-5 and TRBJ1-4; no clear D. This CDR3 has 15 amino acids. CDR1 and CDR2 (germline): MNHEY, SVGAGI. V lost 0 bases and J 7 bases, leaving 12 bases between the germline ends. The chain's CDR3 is CASSYSGSSGEKLFF. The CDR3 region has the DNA TGTGCCAGCAGTTACTCGGGCAGTAGCGGTGAAAAACTGTTTTTT.

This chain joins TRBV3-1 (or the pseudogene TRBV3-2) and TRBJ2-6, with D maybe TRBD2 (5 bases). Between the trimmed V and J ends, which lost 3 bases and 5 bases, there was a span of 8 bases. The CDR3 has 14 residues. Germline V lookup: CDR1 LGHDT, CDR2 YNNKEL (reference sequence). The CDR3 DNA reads TGTGCCAGCAGCCAGAGGGCCCGGGCCAACGTCCTGACTTTC. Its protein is CASSQRARANVLTF.

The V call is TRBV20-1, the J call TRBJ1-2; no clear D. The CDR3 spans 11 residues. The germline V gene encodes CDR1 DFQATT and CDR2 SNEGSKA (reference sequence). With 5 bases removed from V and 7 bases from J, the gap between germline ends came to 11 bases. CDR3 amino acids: CSADTRRGYTF. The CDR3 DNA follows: TGCAGTGCTGACACCAGGCGTGGCTACACCTTC.

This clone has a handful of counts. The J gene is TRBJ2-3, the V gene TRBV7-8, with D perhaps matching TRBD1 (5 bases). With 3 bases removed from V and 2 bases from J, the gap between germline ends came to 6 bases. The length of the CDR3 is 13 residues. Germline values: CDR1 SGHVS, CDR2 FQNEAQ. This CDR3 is CASSLGHTDTQYF. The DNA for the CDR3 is TGTGCCAGCAGCTTGGGGCACACAGATACGCAGTATTTT.

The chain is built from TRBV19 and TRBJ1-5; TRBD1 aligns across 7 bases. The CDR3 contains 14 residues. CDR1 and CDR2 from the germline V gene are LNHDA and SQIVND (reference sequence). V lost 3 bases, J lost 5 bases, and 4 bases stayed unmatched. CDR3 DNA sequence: TGTGCCAGTAGTATGACAGGGACCTATCAGCCCCAGCATTTT. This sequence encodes CASSMTGTYQPQHF.

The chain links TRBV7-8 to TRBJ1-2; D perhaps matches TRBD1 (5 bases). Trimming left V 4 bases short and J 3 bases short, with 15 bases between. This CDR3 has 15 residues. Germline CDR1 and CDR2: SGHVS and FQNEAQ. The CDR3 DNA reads TGTGCCAGCAGCTCCCTGGGACGGGAGGACTATGGCTACACCTTC. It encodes CASSSLGREDYGYTF.

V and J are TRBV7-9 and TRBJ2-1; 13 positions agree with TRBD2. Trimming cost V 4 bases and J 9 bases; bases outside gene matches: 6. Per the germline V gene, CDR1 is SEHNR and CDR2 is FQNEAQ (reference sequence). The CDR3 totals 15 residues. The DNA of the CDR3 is TGTGCCAGCAGCTCGGGACTAGCGGGAATTATTGAGCAGTTCTTC. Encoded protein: CASSSGLAGIIEQFF.

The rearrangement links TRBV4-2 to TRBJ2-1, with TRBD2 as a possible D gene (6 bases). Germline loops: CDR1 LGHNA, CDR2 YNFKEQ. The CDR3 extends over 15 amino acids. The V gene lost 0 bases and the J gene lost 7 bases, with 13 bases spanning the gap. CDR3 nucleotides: TGTGCCAGCAGCCAAGATCCCCTGGCGGGGAATGAGCAGTTCTTC. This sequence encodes CASSQDPLAGNEQFF.

CDR3 nucleotide sequence: TGTGCCAGCAGTGAAATCGGGACAGGGGTTCTCACAGATACGCAGTATTTT. This gives the protein CASSEIGTGVLTDTQYF. V gene TRBV25-1 combines with J gene TRBJ2-3; 10 bases line up with TRBD1. The V segment lost 2 bases and the J segment 2 bases; nucleotides outside the gene matches: 7. Germline V lookup: CDR1 MGHDK, CDR2 SYGVNS. The CDR3 runs to 17 residues.

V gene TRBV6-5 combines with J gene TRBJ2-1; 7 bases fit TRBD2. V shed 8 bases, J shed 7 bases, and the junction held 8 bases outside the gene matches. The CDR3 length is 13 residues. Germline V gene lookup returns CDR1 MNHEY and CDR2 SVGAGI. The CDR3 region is CASRREAVNEQFF. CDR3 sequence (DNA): TGTGCCAGCCGCCGGGAGGCGGTAAATGAGCAGTTCTTC.

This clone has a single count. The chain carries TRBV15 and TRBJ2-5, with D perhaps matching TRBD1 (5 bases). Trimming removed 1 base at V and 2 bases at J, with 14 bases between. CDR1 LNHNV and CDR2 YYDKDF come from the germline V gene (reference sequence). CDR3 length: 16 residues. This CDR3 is CATSRVPGWGQETQYF. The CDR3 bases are TGTGCCACCAGCAGAGTTCCAGGGTGGGGACAAGAGACCCAGTACTTC.

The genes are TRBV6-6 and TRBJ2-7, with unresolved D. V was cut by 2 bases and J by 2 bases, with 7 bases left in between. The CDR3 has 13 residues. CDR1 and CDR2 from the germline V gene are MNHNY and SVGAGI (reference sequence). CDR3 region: CASSYRSAYEQYF. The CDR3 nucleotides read TGTGCCAGCAGTTACCGCTCAGCCTACGAGCAGTACTTC.